This T cell receptor (beta chain) is from a study of T cell responses to AZD1222 COVID-19 vaccine. Details on this clone: Antigen: not known.

In germline, CDR1 is MNHEY, CDR2 SVGAGI. CDR3 length: 14 amino acids. Trimming left V 6 bases short and J 7 bases short, with 15 bases between. Study results and caveats: Spike was spanned by vaccine-associated CD4 TCRs, which were dominant at 160-218 and 743-854.

Profiled with immunoSEQ multiplex PCR; TCRdb holds only in-frame clones, not every one. The sample includes 120,000 to 150,000 clones, more than 75% of them seen just once. The TCR originated in an adult in good health. The sequenced sample was peripheral blood, obtained on day 0 of MenACWY control vaccination. The chain joins TRBV6-5 to TRBJ1-4; no firm D call. This CDR3 reads CASSSGSWGEKLFF. CDR3 DNA: TGTGCCAGCAGCTCGGGAAGCTGGGGTGAAAAACTGTTTTTT.